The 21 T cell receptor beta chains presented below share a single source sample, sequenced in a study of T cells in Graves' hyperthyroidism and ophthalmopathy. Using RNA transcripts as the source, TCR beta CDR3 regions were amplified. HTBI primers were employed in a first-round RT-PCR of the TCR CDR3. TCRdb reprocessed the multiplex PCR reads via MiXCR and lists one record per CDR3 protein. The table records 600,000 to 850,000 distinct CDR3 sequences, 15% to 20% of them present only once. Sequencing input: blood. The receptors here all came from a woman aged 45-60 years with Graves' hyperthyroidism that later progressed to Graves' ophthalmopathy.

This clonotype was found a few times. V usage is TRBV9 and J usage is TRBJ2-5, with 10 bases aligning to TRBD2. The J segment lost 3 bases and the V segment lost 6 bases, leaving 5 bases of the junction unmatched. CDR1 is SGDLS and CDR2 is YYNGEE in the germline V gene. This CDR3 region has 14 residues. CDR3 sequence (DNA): TGTGCCAGCAACCCCGGACTAGCGGAAGAGACCCAGTACTTC. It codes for CASNPGLAEETQYF.

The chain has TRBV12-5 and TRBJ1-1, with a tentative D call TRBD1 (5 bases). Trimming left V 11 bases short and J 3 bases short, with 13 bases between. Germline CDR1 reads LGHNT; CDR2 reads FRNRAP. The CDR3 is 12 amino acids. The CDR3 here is CAGRGGDTEAFF. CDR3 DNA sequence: TGTGCTGGCCGGGGGGGAGACACTGAAGCTTTCTTT.

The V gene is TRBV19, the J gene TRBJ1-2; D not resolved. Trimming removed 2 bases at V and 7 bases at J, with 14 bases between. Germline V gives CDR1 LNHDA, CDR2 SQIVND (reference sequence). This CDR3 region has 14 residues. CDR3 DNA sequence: TGTGCCAGTAGTATATCCTCACACAGCGGTGGCTACACCTTC. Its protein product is CASSISSHSGGYTF.

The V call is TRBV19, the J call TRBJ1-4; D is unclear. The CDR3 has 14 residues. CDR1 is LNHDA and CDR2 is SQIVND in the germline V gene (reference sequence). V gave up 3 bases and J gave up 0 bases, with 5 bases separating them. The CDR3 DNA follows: TGTGCCAGTAGTATCACGGCAACTAATGAAAAACTGTTTTTT. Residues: CASSITATNEKLFF.

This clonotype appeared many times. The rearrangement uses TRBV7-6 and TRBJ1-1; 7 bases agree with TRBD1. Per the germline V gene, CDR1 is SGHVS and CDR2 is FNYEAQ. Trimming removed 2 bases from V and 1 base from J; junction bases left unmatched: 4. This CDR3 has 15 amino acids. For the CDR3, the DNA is TGTGCCAGCAGCTTACCCCGGACAGGGAACACTGAAGCTTTCTTT. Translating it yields CASSLPRTGNTEAFF.

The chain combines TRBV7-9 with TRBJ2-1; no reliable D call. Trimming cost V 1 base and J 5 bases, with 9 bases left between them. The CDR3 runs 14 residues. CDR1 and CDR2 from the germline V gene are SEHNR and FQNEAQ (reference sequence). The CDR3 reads CASSLGPEDNEQFF. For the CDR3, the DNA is TGTGCCAGCAGCTTAGGCCCAGAGGACAATGAGCAGTTCTTC.

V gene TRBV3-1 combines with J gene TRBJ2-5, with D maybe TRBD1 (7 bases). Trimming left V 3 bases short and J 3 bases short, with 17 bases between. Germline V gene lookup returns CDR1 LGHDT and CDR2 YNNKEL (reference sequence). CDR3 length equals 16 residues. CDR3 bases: TGTGCCAGCAGCCACAGACCAGGGGGGCGCGAAGAGACCCAGTACTTC. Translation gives CASSHRPGGREETQYF.

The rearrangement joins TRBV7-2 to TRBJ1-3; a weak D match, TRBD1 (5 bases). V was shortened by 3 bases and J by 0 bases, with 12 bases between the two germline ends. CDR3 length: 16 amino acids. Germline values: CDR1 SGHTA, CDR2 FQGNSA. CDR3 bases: TGTGCCAGCAGCTTGAGGGACGGGATCTCTGGAAACACCATATATTTT. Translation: CASSLRDGISGNTIYF.

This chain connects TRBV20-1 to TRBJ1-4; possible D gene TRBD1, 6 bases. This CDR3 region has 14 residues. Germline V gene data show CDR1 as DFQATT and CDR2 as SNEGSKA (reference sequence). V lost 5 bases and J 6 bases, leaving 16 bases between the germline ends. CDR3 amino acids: CSAWGRGVYEKLFF. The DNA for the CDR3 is TGCAGTGCTTGGGGCAGGGGAGTGTATGAAAAACTGTTTTTT.

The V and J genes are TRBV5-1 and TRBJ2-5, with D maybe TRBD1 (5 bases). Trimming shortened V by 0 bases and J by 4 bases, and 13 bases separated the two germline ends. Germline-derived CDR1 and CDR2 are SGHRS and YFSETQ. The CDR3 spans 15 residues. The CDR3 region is CASSLAARVGETQYF. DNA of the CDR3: TGCGCCAGCAGCTTGGCCGCCAGGGTGGGAGAGACCCAGTACTTC.

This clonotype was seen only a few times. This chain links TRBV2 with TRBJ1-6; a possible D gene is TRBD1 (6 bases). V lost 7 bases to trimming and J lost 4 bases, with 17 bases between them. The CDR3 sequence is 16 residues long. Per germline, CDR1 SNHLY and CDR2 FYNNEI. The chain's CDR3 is CASTLKTGLYNSPLHF. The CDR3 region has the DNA TGTGCCAGCACCTTAAAGACAGGACTTTATAATTCACCCCTCCACTTT.

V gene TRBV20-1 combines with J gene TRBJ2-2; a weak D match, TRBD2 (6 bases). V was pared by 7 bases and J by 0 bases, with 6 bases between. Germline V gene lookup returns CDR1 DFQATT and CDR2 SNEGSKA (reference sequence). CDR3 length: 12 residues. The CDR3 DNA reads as TGCAGTGGGGGGGCGAACACCGGGGAGCTGTTTTTT. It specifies CSGGANTGELFF.

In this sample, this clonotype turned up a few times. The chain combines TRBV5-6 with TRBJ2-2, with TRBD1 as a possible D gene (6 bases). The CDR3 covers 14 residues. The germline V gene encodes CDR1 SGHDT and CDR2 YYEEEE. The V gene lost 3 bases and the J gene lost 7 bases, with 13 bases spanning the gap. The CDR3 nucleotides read TGTGCCAGCAGCTCCGGGACAAATGGCGGGGAGCTGTTTTTT. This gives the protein CASSSGTNGGELFF.

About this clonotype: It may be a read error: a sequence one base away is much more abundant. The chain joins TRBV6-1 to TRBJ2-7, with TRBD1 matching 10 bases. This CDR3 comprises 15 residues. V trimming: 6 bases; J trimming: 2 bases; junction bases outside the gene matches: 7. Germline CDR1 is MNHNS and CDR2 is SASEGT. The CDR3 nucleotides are TGTGCCAGCAGCCCTCGGGACAGGGGACCCTACGAGCAGTACTTC. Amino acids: CASSPRDRGPYEQYF.

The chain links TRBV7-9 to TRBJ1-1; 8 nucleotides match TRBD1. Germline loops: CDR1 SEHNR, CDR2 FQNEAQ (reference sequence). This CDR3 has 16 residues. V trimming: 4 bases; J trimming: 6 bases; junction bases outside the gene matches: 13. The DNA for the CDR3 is TGTGCCAGCAGCTCCTCGACAGGGGCGCGGGGAGCTGAAGCTTTCTTT. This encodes CASSSSTGARGAEAFF.

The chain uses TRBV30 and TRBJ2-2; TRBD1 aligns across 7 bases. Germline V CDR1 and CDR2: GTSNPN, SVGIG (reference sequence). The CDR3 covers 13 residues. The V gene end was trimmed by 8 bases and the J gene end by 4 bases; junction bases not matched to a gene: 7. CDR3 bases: TGTGCCGGGACAGATTTTGGCACCGGGGAGCTGTTTTTT. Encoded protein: CAGTDFGTGELFF.

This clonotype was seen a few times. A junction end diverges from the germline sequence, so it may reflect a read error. CDR3 bases: TGTGTCAGCAGTCGGGACAGCGCATCCTATGGCTACACCTTC. Translation gives CVSSRDSASYGYTF. The chain joins TRBV6-1 to TRBJ1-2; 7 bases align to TRBD1. CDR3 size: 14 residues. Germline V gene lookup returns CDR1 MNHNS and CDR2 SASEGT.

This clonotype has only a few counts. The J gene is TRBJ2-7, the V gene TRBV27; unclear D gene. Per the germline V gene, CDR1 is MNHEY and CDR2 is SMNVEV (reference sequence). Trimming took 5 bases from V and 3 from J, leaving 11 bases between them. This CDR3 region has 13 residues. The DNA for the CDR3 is TGTGCCAGCAGTCCTCCGTCCGACTACGAGCAGTACTTC. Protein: CASSPPSDYEQYF.

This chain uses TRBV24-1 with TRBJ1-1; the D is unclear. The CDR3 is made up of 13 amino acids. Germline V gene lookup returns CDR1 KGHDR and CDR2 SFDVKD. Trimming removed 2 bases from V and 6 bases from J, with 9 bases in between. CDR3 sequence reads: CATSDWGNPEAFF. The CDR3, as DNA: TGTGCCACCAGTGATTGGGGAAACCCTGAAGCTTTCTTT.

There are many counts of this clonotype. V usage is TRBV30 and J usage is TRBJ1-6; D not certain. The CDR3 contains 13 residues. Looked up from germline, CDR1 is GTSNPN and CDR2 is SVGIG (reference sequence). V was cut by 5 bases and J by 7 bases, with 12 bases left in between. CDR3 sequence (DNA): TGTGCCTGGGATATCCTGGGGAATTCACCCCTCCACTTT. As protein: CAWDILGNSPLHF. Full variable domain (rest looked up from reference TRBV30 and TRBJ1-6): SQTIHQWPATLVQPVGSPLSLECTVEGTSNPNLYWYRQAAGRGLQLLFYSVGIGQISSEVPQNLSASRPQDRQFILSSKKLLLSDSGFYLCAWDILGNSPLHFGNGTRLTVT.

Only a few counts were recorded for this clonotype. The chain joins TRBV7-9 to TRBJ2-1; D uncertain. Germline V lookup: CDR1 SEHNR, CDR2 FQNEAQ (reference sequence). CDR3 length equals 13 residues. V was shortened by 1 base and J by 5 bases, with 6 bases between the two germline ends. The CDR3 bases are TGTGCCAGCAGCTTAGACTTACACAATGAGCAGTTCTTC. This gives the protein CASSLDLHNEQFF.